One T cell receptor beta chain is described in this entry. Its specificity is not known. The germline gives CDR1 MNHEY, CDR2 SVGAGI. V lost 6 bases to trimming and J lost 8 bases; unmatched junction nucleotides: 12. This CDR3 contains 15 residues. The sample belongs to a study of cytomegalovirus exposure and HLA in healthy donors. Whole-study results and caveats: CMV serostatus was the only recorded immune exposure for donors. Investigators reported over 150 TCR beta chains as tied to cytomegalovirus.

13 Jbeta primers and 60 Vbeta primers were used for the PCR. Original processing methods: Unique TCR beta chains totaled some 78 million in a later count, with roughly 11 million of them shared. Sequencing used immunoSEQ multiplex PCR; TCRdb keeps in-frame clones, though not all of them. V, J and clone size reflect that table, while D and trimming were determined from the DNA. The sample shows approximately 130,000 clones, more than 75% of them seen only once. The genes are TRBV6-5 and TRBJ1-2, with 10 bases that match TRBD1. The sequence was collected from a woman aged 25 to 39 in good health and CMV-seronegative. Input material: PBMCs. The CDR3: CASRGTGTGDWGYTF. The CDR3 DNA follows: TGTGCCAGCAGGGGCACCGGGACAGGGGATTGGGGCTACACCTTC.